The 19 T cell receptor beta chains below come from one sample, sequenced in a study of shared clonotypes between healthy human individuals. Clones were sequenced by immunoSEQ multiplex PCR, and TCRdb holds only the in-frame ones, with some missing. The data show about 2 million clones, about 95% seen once. Naive CD8 cells lacked CD45RO and underwent positive selection for CCR7, leaving out terminally differentiated effector memory CD45RA+ cells. The sequenced material came from naive CD8+ T cells sorted from blood. The source is a young man in good health.

The chain couples TRBV9 to TRBJ1-4; possibly TRBD1 for D (5 bases). Germline values: CDR1 SGDLS, CDR2 YYNGEE. The CDR3 contains 14 residues. Deletions cut 2 bases from V and 8 bases from J, with 13 bases between. The DNA for the CDR3 is TGTGCCAGCAGCGTCGGGGGGATGGAGGAAAAACTGTTTTTT. This codes for CASSVGGMEEKLFF.

Only one count was recorded for this clone. The CDR3 sequence: CASSSLVSYEQYF. The CDR3 nucleotides are TGTGCCAGCAGCTCCCTAGTATCCTACGAGCAGTACTTC. The gene calls are TRBV6-5 and TRBJ2-7; D unclear. V shed 6 bases and J shed 1 base, with 10 bases lying between them. Germline V gene lookup returns CDR1 MNHEY and CDR2 SVGAGI. The CDR3 covers 13 residues.

The chain has TRBV6-6 and TRBJ2-6; the D gene is possibly TRBD2 (6 bases). The CDR3 spans 16 residues. Trimming pared 8 bases from V and 2 bases from J, leaving 16 bases between. From germline, CDR1 is MNHNY and CDR2 SVGAGI (reference sequence). CDR3 region: CASYILEGAGANVLTF. CDR3 nucleotides: TGTGCCAGCTATATTCTGGAGGGAGCTGGGGCCAACGTCCTGACTTTC.

The chain employs TRBV4-1 and TRBJ2-2; no reliable D call. The CDR3 is 16 amino acids. V was pared by 0 bases and J by 5 bases, with 13 bases between. Per germline, CDR1 MGHRA and CDR2 YSYEKL. CDR3 nucleotides: TGCGCCAGCAGCCAAGAGGAAGGACGGAGAACCGGGGAGCTGTTTTTT. It translates to CASSQEEGRRTGELFF.

V gene TRBV7-9 combines with J gene TRBJ1-1; no reliable D call. The germline CDR1 and CDR2 sequences are SEHNR and FQNEAQ (reference sequence). This CDR3 has 12 residues. Deletions cut 7 bases from V and 7 bases from J, with 13 bases between. The CDR3 here is CASTSVLGEAFF. In nucleotides, the CDR3 is TGTGCCAGCACGTCAGTACTGGGTGAAGCTTTCTTT.

The chain links TRBV19 to TRBJ2-3; TRBD2 might be the D (5 bases). The CDR3 contains 12 residues. Germline loops: CDR1 LNHDA, CDR2 SQIVND (reference sequence). The CDR3 is CGAGSWPDTQYF. The DNA for the CDR3 is TGTGGGGCGGGTTCATGGCCCGATACGCAGTATTTT.

This chain connects TRBV13 to TRBJ2-5; no firm D call. V dropped 3 bases and J dropped 2 bases, with 10 bases sitting between them. Germline CDR1 is PRHDT and CDR2 is FYEKMQ (reference sequence). The CDR3 length is 14 residues. Written as DNA, the CDR3 is TGTGCCAGCAGCTTGAGGCAGCTTCAAGAGACCCAGTACTTC. Protein sequence: CASSLRQLQETQYF.

The V and J genes are TRBV5-1 and TRBJ2-7; tentatively, D is TRBD2 (6 bases). The germline gives CDR1 SGHRS, CDR2 YFSETQ. Trimming shortened V by 2 bases and J by 2 bases, and 17 bases separated the two germline ends. The CDR3 has 16 residues. The CDR3 protein is CASSLASRDLTYEQYF. For the CDR3, the DNA is TGCGCCAGCAGCTTAGCCAGTAGGGACTTGACCTACGAGCAGTACTTC. Filled out from reference TRBV5-1 and TRBJ2-7, the complete variable domain reads KAGVTQTPRYLIKTRGQQVTLSCSPISGHRSVSWYQQTPGQGLQFLFEYFSETQRNKGNFPGRFSGRQFSNSRSEMNVSTLELGDSALYLCASSLASRDLTYEQYFGPGTRLTVT.

The V gene is TRBV7-3, the J gene TRBJ1-5; tentative D call: TRBD1 (5 bases). The CDR3 has 13 residues. CDR1 and CDR2 (germline): SGHTA, FQGTGA. The germline V and J ends were trimmed by 5 bases and 1 base, with 6 bases remaining between them. The CDR3 protein is CASSRDSNQPQHF. Here the CDR3 DNA reads TGTGCCAGCAGCAGGGACAGCAATCAGCCCCAGCATTTT. The whole variable domain, filled in from reference TRBV7-3 and TRBJ1-5, reads GAGVSQTPSNKVTEKGKYVELRCDPISGHTALYWYRQSLGQGPEFLIYFQGTGAADDSGLPNDRFFAVRPEGSVSTLKIQRTERGDSAVYLCASSRDSNQPQHFGDGTRLSIL.

The chain is built from TRBV7-6 and TRBJ2-2; D is possibly TRBD2 (6 bases). The CDR3 is 14 amino acids. V dropped 6 bases and J dropped 4 bases, with 12 bases sitting between them. The germline V gene has CDR1 SGHVS and CDR2 FNYEAQ. This CDR3 reads CASRRRVATGELFF. The CDR3 DNA follows: TGTGCCAGCAGGCGGAGGGTTGCCACCGGGGAGCTGTTTTTT.

The chain uses TRBV9 and TRBJ1-2; TRBD1 matches 9 bases. The CDR3 is 16 amino acids. Germline CDR1 is SGDLS and CDR2 is YYNGEE. Losses at the gene ends were 3 bases for V and 2 bases for J; bases not matched to a gene: 8. The CDR3 protein is CASSAYTGGLNYGYTF. The CDR3 DNA reads as TGTGCCAGCAGCGCCTACACAGGGGGCCTCAACTATGGCTACACCTTC.

Regarding this clone: One end of the junction is discordant with germline, which a read error may explain. The chain is built from TRBV30 and TRBJ2-1; the D is unclear. CDR3 size: 10 residues. Per the germline V gene, CDR1 is GTSNPN and CDR2 is SVGIG (reference sequence). This chain's CDR3 is CALIVNEQFF. In nucleotides, the CDR3 is TGCGCGTTAATCGTCAATGAGCAGTTCTTC. Using reference TRBV30 and TRBJ2-1 for the parts outside the CDR3, the full variable domain is SQTIHQWPATLVQPVGSPLSLECTVEGTSNPNLYWYRQAAGRGLQLLFYSVGIGQISSEVPQNLSASRPQDRQFILSSKKLLLSDSGFYLCALIVNEQFFGPGTRLTVL.

The chain employs TRBV18 and TRBJ2-7; TRBD2 agrees at 7 bases. The CDR3 length is 14 residues. Germline values: CDR1 KGHSH, CDR2 LQKENI. The V gene end was trimmed by 2 bases and the J gene end by 4 bases; junction bases not matched to a gene: 5. As DNA, the CDR3 is TGTGCCAGCTCACCATACAGCGGGGATTACGAGCAGTACTTC. Residues: CASSPYSGDYEQYF.

The chain has TRBV7-9 and TRBJ2-7; D assignment may be TRBD1 or TRBD2 (7 bases each). The V gene lost 7 bases and the J gene lost 4 bases, with 23 bases spanning the gap. The CDR3 extends over 16 amino acids. The germline CDR1 and CDR2 sequences are SEHNR and FQNEAQ (reference sequence). The CDR3 reads CASTLYWEGAPYEQYF. The CDR3 bases are TGTGCCAGCACCCTATACTGGGAGGGGGCGCCATACGAGCAGTACTTC.

The CDR3 sequence is CASPVEGMNTEAFF. DNA for the CDR3: TGTGCCAGCCCTGTGGAGGGAATGAACACTGAAGCTTTCTTT. This chain joins TRBV2 and TRBJ1-1; D not certain. This CDR3 comprises 14 residues. Germline V gene lookup returns CDR1 SNHLY and CDR2 FYNNEI. Deletions cut 8 bases from V and 0 bases from J, with 13 bases between.

The chain joins TRBV2 to TRBJ2-1; D is perhaps TRBD2 (5 bases). Germline lookup yields CDR1 SNHLY and CDR2 FYNNEI. V was clipped by 3 bases and J by 5 bases, with 11 bases between them. This CDR3 is 14 amino acids long. Here the CDR3 DNA reads TGTGCCAGCAGTGATCAGCTAGCCGACAATGAGCAGTTCTTC. This sequence encodes CASSDQLADNEQFF.

V and J are TRBV9 and TRBJ1-2; D is uncertain. There are 14 residues in the CDR3. Trimming removed 0 bases at V and 5 bases at J, with 11 bases between. Germline V CDR1 and CDR2: SGDLS, YYNGEE. CDR3: CASSVEDGGYGYTF. CDR3 nucleotides: TGTGCCAGCAGCGTAGAGGACGGTGGATATGGCTACACCTTC.

The gene calls are TRBV6-4 and TRBJ2-7, with 7 bases that match TRBD2. The germline CDR1 and CDR2 sequences are MRHNA and SNTAGT. J gave up 5 bases and V 3 bases, and 4 bases lay outside the gene matches. The CDR3 sequence is 13 residues long. CDR3 DNA: TGTGCCAGCAGTGAAAATAGCGGGCACGAGCAGTACTTC. As protein: CASSENSGHEQYF.

This chain links TRBV29-1 with TRBJ2-7; possible D gene TRBD2, 5 bases. The CDR3 totals 14 residues. The germline V and J ends were trimmed by 5 bases and 0 bases, with 14 bases remaining between them. CDR1 is SQVTM, CDR2 ANQGSEA, per germline. For the CDR3, the DNA is TGCAGCGTTCCCAAGACGGGAAACTCCTACGAGCAGTACTTC. This encodes CSVPKTGNSYEQYF.